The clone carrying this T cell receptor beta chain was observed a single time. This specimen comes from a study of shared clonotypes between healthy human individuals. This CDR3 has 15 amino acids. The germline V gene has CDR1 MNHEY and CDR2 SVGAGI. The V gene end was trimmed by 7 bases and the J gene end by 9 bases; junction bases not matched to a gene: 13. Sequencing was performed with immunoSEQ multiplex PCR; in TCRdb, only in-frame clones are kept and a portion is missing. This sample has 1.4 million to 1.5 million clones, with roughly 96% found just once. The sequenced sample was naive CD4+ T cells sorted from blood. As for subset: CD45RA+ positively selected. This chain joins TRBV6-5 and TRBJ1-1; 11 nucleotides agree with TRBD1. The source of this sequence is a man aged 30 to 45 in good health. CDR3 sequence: CASTSPVGQGAKAFF. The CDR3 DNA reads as TGTGCCAGCACCAGCCCAGTAGGACAGGGGGCGAAAGCTTTCTTT.